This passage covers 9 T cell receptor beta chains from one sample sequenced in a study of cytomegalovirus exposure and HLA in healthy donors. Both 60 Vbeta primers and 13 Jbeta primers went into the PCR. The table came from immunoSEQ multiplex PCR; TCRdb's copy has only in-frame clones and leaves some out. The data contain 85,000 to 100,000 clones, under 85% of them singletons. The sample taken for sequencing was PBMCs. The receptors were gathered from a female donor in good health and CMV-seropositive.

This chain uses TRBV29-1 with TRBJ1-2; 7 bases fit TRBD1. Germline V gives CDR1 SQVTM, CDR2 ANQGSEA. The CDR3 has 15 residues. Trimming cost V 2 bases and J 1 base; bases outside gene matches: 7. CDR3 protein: CSVEPRQGNNYGYTF. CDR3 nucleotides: TGCAGCGTTGAACCACGACAGGGAAATAACTATGGCTACACCTTC.

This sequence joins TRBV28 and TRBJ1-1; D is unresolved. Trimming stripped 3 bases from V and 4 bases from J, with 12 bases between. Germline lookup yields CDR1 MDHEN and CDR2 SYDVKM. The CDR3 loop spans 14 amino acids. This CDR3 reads CASSFMGGSTEAFF. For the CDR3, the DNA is TGTGCCAGCAGTTTCATGGGCGGGAGCACTGAAGCTTTCTTT.

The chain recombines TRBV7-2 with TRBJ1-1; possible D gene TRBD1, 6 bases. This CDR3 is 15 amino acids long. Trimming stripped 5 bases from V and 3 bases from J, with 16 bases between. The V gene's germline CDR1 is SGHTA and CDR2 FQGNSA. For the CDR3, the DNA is TGTGCCAGCAGCAGACCGGGGGGCCTGCACACTGAAGCTTTCTTT. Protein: CASSRPGGLHTEAFF.

This chain's CDR3 is CASSQGVSSGNEAFF. The DNA for the CDR3 is TGTGCCAGCAGCCAAGGAGTTTCATCAGGCAATGAAGCTTTCTTT. The rearrangement links TRBV14 to TRBJ1-1; D gene unclear. The germline V gene has CDR1 SGHDN and CDR2 FVKESK. The CDR3 sequence is 15 residues long. Deletions cut 1 base from V and 7 bases from J, with 16 bases between.

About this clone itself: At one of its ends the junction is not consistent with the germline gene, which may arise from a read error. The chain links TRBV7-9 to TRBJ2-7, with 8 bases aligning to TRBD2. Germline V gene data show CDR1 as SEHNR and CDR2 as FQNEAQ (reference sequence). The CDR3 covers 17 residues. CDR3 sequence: CSSSLDREGGNSYEQYF. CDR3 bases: TGTTCCAGCAGCTTAGATCGGGAGGGAGGCAATTCCTACGAGCAGTACTTC.

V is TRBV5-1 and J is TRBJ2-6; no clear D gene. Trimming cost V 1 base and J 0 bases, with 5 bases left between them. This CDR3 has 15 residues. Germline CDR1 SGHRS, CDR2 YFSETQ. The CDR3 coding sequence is TGCGCCAGCAGCTTGACAGACTCTGGGGCCAACGTCCTGACTTTC. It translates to CASSLTDSGANVLTF.

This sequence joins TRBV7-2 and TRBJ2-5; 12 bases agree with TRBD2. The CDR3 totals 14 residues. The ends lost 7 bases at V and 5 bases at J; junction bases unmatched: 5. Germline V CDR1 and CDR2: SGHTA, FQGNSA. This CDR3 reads CASTLGLAGETQYF. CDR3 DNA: TGTGCCAGCACTCTTGGACTAGCGGGGGAGACCCAGTACTTC.

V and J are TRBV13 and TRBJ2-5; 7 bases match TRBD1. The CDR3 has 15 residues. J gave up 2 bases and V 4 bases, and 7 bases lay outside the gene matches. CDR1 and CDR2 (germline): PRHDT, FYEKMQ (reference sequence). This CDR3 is CASSSPRQGQETQYF. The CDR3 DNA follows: TGTGCCAGCAGCTCCCCCAGACAGGGACAAGAGACCCAGTACTTC.

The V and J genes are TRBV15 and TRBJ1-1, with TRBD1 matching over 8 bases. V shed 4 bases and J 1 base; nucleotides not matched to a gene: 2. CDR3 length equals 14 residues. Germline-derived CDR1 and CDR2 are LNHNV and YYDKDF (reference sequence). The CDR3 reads CATSMDRANTEAFF. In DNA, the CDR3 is TGTGCCACCAGCATGGACAGGGCGAACACTGAAGCTTTCTTT.